Sequencing of this T cell receptor (beta chain) was carried out in a study of blood T cells in healthy people across ages. The use of a sample-barcoded 5' primer and a J-beta primer mix characterized a second PCR of roughly 7 to 12 cycles. TCRdb used MiXCR to reprocess the 5' RACE reads, holding one entry per CDR3 protein. There are around 1,000,000 distinct CDR3 sequences in the sample; almost 25% occur only once, and less than 0.75% lies in the top ten. Study observations and caveats: Investigators treated diversity estimates from one million T cells as underestimates.

A word on this clonotype: The target antigen is unknown.

Each sample had at least 6.5 million PBMCs isolated. Germline CDR1 is MNHEY and CDR2 is SVGAGI. Trimming took 6 bases from V and 6 from J, leaving 11 bases between them. This CDR3 spans 13 amino acids. The data also belong to a second study, concerning T cells of mothers and their children.

Sequenced sample: blood. V is TRBV6-5 and J is TRBJ2-2; tentatively, D is TRBD1 (5 bases). The clonotype originates from a girl aged 2 to 9 in good health. CDR3 in amino acids: CASRESGSGELFF. The CDR3 region has the DNA TGTGCCAGCAGGGAATCAGGGTCCGGGGAGCTGTTTTTT.